The 17 T cell receptor beta chains below all came from one sample that was sequenced in a study of CD8+ T cells in alopecia areata. The sequencing template was cDNA reverse transcribed from extracted RNA. Some clones are missing from TCRdb's copy, which holds only in-frame ones; the method was immunoSEQ multiplex PCR. Among 250,000 or so clones listed, roughly 69% were seen once. The sequenced sample was CD4+ T cells sorted from blood, obtained at week 0. These receptors were taken from a human donor with alopecia areata.

The chain links TRBV30 to TRBJ1-1; D unclear. CDR1 and CDR2 from the germline V gene are GTSNPN and SVGIG (reference sequence). The germline V and J ends were trimmed by 3 bases and 0 bases, with 8 bases remaining between them. The CDR3 consists of 13 residues. CDR3 in DNA: TGTGCCTGGAGCGAACGGTTGAACACTGAAGCTTTCTTT. This gives the protein CAWSERLNTEAFF.

The V call is TRBV4-2, the J call TRBJ1-1, with D perhaps matching TRBD1 (5 bases). The CDR3 is 15 amino acids. In germline, CDR1 is LGHNA, CDR2 YNFKEQ. The V gene lost 0 bases and the J gene lost 4 bases, with 12 bases spanning the gap. The CDR3 loop is CASSQEGRQGTEAFF. CDR3 DNA sequence: TGTGCCAGCAGCCAAGAAGGAAGGCAGGGCACTGAAGCTTTCTTT.

The rearrangement uses TRBV7-9 and TRBJ2-1, with 11 bases aligning to TRBD2. This CDR3 comprises 15 residues. In germline, CDR1 is SEHNR, CDR2 FQNEAQ (reference sequence). The J segment lost 4 bases and the V segment lost 5 bases, leaving 4 bases of the junction unmatched. In DNA form, the CDR3 reads TGTGCCAGCAGCCCTACTAGCGGGGGTTACAATGAGCAGTTCTTC. Translation: CASSPTSGGYNEQFF.

V usage is TRBV7-8 and J usage is TRBJ2-3; weak D call: TRBD2 (7 bases). The V end lost 1 base, the J end lost 1 base, and 15 bases lay between the germline ends. The CDR3 is 17 amino acids. CDR1 and CDR2 from the germline V gene are SGHVS and FQNEAQ. CDR3 in DNA: TGTGCCAGCAGCTTAGATTGGGGGGGCGCGGGCACAGATACGCAGTATTTT. It encodes CASSLDWGGAGTDTQYF.

CDR3 bases: TGTGCCTGGACCGCCGACAGGGAGAGAAACACCATATATTTT. Encoded protein: CAWTADRERNTIYF. The chain is built from TRBV30 and TRBJ1-3; 7 bases map to TRBD1. Germline CDR1 GTSNPN, CDR2 SVGIG (reference sequence). The J segment lost 5 bases and the V segment lost 4 bases, leaving 8 bases of the junction unmatched. The CDR3 contains 14 residues. The whole variable domain, remainder taken from reference TRBV30 and TRBJ1-3, is SQTIHQWPATLVQPVGSPLSLECTVEGTSNPNLYWYRQAAGRGLQLLFYSVGIGQISSEVPQNLSASRPQDRQFILSSKKLLLSDSGFYLCAWTADRERNTIYFGEGSWLTVV.

Turning to this clone: The same CDR3 is also encoded by other DNA sequences in this sample. CDR3 DNA sequence: TGCGCCAGCAGCTTGGAGGGTAATTCACCCCTCCACTTT. Amino acid sequence: CASSLEGNSPLHF. This rearrangement joins TRBV5-1 to TRBJ1-6; D remains ambiguous. The CDR3 is 13 amino acids. The germline gives CDR1 SGHRS, CDR2 YFSETQ. V gave up 0 bases and J gave up 6 bases, with 4 bases separating them.

This clone was observed a handful of times. The CDR3 loop is CASSPLGTGGLYEQYF. The CDR3 DNA sequence: TGTGCCAGCAGCCCCCTCGGGACAGGGGGCCTCTACGAGCAGTACTTC. V gene TRBV7-9 combines with J gene TRBJ2-7; TRBD1 aligns across 12 bases. Germline lookup yields CDR1 SEHNR and CDR2 FQNEAQ (reference sequence). CDR3 size: 16 residues. J gave up 3 bases and V 5 bases, and 8 bases lay outside the gene matches. The whole variable domain, remainder taken from reference TRBV7-9 and TRBJ2-7, is DTGVSQNPRHKITKRGQNVTFRCDPISEHNRLYWYRQTLGQGPEFLTYFQNEAQLEKSRLLSDRFSAERPKGSFSTLEIQRTEQGDSAMYLCASSPLGTGGLYEQYFGPGTRLTVT.

This clone appeared a few times. The J gene is TRBJ2-3, the V gene TRBV5-4; no definite D call. The germline V gene encodes CDR1 SGHNT and CDR2 YYREEE (reference sequence). This CDR3 has 15 amino acids. The V and J ends lost 0 bases and 5 bases respectively, with 13 bases between them. The DNA of the CDR3 is TGTGCCAGCAGCTTGGCGTCGCTAGTTGAAGATACGCAGTATTTT. Protein sequence: CASSLASLVEDTQYF.

The rearrangement links TRBV7-9 to TRBJ1-2; no clear D gene. Germline CDR1 reads SEHNR; CDR2 reads FQNEAQ (reference sequence). Trimming left V 2 bases short and J 8 bases short, with 12 bases between. The length of the CDR3 is 13 residues. The CDR3 coding sequence is TGTGCCAGCAGCTTACAGAGGAGCGAGGGCTACACCTTC. Protein sequence: CASSLQRSEGYTF.

The genes are TRBV10-3 and TRBJ1-5; D may be TRBD1 (5 bases). This CDR3 has 14 residues. CDR1 is ENHRY, CDR2 SYGVKD, per germline. With 4 bases removed from V and 5 bases from J, the gap between germline ends came to 12 bases. CDR3 amino acids: CAISVGGLDQPQHF. Here the CDR3 DNA reads TGTGCCATCAGTGTCGGGGGTTTGGATCAGCCCCAGCATTTT.

This chain joins TRBV30 and TRBJ2-7; 10 bases match TRBD1. This CDR3 contains 14 residues. V was pared by 3 bases and J by 4 bases, with 6 bases of the junction left unmatched. Germline V CDR1 and CDR2: GTSNPN, SVGIG (reference sequence). CDR3: CAWSQGDRGYEQYF. The CDR3, as DNA: TGTGCCTGGAGCCAAGGGGACAGGGGATACGAGCAGTACTTC.

This clone was counted between two and nine times. The gene calls are TRBV6-5 and TRBJ2-5; TRBD2 is a possible D gene (6 bases). V gave up 3 bases and J gave up 11 bases, with 19 bases separating them. Germline V CDR1 and CDR2: MNHEY, SVGAGI. The CDR3 totals 14 residues. Written as DNA, the CDR3 is TGTGCCAGCAGTTATCCGGGACTCCGCGGGGAGCAGTACTTC. Encoded protein: CASSYPGLRGEQYF.

This clone was recorded a few times. The chain links TRBV29-1 to TRBJ2-1; 10 bases match TRBD1. Germline-derived CDR1 and CDR2 are SQVTM and ANQGSEA. The length of the CDR3 is 15 residues. J gave up 4 bases and V 5 bases, and 8 bases lay outside the gene matches. The CDR3 spells CSVLPRTGGYNEQFF. DNA for the CDR3: TGCAGCGTTCTCCCCCGGACAGGGGGATACAATGAGCAGTTCTTC.

The genes are TRBV18 and TRBJ2-7; tentatively, D is TRBD1 or TRBD2 (5 bases each). Deletions cut 2 bases from V and 6 bases from J, with 8 bases between. The V gene's germline CDR1 is KGHSH and CDR2 LQKENI. This CDR3 contains 12 residues. CDR3 loop: CASSPTGTEQYF. As DNA, the CDR3 is TGTGCCAGCTCACCAACGGGGACCGAGCAGTACTTC.

This clone was detected only a few times. The gene calls are TRBV29-1 and TRBJ2-3; D call uncertain. CDR1 is SQVTM and CDR2 is ANQGSEA in the germline V gene. Trimming pared 5 bases from V and 5 bases from J, leaving 17 bases between. CDR3 size: 14 residues. The CDR3 DNA follows: TGCAGCGTTAAGGTCCCAGAAGGCGGAGATACGCAGTATTTT. Translating it yields CSVKVPEGGDTQYF.

This clone was recorded a few times. The gene calls are TRBV5-1 and TRBJ1-1, with D possibly being TRBD1 (6 bases). There are 15 residues in the CDR3. Germline lookup yields CDR1 SGHRS and CDR2 YFSETQ. The V end was cut by 3 bases, the J end by 1 base, with 13 bases between. This CDR3 reads CASSSAGAPNTEAFF. The CDR3 nucleotides read TGCGCCAGCAGCTCAGCAGGGGCCCCGAACACTGAAGCTTTCTTT.

The gene calls are TRBV12-5 and TRBJ2-1, with unresolved D. CDR1 and CDR2 from the germline V gene are LGHNT and FRNRAP. Trimming stripped 2 bases from V and 7 bases from J, with 3 bases between. This CDR3 region has 11 residues. Written as DNA, the CDR3 is TGTGCTAGTGGTTTGTGGAATGAGCAGTTCTTC. Its protein product is CASGLWNEQFF.